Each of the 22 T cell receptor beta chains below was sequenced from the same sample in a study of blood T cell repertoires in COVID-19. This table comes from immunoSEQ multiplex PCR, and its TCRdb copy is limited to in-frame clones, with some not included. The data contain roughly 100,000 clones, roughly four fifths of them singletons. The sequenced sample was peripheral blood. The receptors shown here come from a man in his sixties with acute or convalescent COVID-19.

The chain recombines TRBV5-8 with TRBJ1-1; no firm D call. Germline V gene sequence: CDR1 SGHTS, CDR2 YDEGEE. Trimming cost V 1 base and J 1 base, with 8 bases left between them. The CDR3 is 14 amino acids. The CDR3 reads CASSLRAPNTEAFF. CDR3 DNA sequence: TGTGCCAGCAGCTTGAGAGCCCCGAACACTGAAGCTTTCTTT.

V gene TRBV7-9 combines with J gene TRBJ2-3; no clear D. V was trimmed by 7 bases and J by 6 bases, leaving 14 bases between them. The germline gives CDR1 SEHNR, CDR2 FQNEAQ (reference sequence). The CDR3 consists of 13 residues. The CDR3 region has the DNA TGTGCCAGCACCCTACCCCCTAGGGATACGCAGTATTTT. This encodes CASTLPPRDTQYF.

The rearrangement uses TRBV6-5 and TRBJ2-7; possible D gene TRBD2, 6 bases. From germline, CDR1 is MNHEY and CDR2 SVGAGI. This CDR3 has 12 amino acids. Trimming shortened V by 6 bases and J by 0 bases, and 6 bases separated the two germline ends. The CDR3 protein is CASRGGSYEQYF. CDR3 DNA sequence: TGTGCCAGCAGGGGGGGCTCCTACGAGCAGTACTTC.

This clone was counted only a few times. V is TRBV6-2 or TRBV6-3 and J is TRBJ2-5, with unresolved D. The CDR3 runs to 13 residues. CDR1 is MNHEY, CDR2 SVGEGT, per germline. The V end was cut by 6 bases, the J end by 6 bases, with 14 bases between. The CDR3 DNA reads TGTGCCAGCAGCCTTTCCCGTTTCCAGACCCAGTACTTC. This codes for CASSLSRFQTQYF.

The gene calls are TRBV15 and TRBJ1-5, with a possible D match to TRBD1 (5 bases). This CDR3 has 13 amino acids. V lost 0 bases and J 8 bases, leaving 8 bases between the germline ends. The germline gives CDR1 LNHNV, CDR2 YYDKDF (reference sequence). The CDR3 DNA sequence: TGTGCCACCAGCAGAGATCGGGGGGAGCCCCAGCATTTT. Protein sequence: CATSRDRGEPQHF.

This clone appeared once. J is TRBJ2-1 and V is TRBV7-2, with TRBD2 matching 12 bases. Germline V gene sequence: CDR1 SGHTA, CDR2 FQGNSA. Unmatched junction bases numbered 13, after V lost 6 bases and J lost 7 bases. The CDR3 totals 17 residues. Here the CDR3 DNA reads TGTGCCAGCAGTAAACACCCGGGACTAGCGGGTCAGAATGAGCAGTTCTTC. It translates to CASSKHPGLAGQNEQFF.

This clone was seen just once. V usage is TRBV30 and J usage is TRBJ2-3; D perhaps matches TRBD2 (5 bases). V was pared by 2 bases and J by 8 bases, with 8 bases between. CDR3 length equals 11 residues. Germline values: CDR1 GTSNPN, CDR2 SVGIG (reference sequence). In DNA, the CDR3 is TGTGCCTGGAGTAGCGGCCTTACGCAGTATTTT. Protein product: CAWSSGLTQYF.

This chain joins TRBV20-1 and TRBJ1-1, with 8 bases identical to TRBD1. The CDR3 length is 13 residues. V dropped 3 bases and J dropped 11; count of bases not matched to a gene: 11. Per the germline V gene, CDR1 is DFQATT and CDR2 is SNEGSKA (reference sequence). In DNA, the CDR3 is TGCAGTGCTAGTGCCGGCAGGGGGCTTGAGGCTTTCTTT. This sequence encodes CSASAGRGLEAFF.

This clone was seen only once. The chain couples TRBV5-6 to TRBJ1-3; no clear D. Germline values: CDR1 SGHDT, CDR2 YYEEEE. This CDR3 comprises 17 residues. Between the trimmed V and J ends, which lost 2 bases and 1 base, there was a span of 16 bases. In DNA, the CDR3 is TGTGCCAGCAGCTTAACTGGACTTCAAACATCTGGAAACACCATATATTTT. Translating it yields CASSLTGLQTSGNTIYF.

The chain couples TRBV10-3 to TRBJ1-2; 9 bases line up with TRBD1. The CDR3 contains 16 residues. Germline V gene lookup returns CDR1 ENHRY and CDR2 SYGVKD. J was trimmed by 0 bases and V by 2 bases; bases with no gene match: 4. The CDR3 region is CAISEPQGAANYGYTF. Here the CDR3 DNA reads TGTGCCATCAGTGAGCCACAGGGGGCCGCTAACTATGGCTACACCTTC.

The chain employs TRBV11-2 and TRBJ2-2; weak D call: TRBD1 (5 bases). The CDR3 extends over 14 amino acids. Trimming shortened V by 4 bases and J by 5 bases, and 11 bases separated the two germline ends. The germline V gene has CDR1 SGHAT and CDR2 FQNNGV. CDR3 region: CASSSQGVTGELFF. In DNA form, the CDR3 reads TGTGCCAGCAGCTCCCAAGGGGTTACCGGGGAGCTGTTTTTT.

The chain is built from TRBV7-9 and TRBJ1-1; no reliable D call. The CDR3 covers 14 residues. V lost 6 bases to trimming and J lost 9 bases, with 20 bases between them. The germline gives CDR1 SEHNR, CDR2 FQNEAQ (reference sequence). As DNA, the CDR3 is TGTGCCAGCAGTACTACGGAAAGCCATTCTAAAGCTTTCTTT. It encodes CASSTTESHSKAFF.

CDR3 bases: TGCGCCAGCAGCCTGGACAGGGGAAATTCACCCCTCCACTTT. Its translation is CASSLDRGNSPLHF. This rearrangement joins TRBV5-1 to TRBJ1-6; 9 positions match TRBD1. This CDR3 spans 14 amino acids. Germline V lookup: CDR1 SGHRS, CDR2 YFSETQ. With V trimmed by 4 bases and J by 7 bases, 3 bases remained unmatched.

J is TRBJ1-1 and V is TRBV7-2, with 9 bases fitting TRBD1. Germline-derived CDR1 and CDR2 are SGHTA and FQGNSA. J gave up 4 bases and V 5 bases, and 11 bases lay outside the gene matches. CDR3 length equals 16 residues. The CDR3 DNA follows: TGTGCCAGCAGCCGCGGACAGGGGAACCCTTCCACTGAAGCTTTCTTT. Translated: CASSRGQGNPSTEAFF.

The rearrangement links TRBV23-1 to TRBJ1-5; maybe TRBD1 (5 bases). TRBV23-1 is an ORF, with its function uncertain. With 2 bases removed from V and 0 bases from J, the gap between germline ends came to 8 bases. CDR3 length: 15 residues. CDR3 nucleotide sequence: TGCGCCAGCAGTCAAGCGACAGATAGCAATCAGCCCCAGCATTTT. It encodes CASSQATDSNQPQHF.

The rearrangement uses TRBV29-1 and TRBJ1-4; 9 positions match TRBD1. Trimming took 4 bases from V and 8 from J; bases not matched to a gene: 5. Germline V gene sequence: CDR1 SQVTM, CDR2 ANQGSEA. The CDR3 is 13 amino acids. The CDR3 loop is CSVGRDRVEKLFF. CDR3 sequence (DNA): TGCAGCGTTGGAAGGGACAGGGTCGAAAAACTGTTTTTT.

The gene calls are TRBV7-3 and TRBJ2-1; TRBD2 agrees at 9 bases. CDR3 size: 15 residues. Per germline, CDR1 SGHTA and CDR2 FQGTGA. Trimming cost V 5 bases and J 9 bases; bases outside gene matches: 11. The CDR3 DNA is TGTGCCAGCAGCCCCCTTAGCGGGAGTAATGGTGAGCAGTTCTTC. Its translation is CASSPLSGSNGEQFF.

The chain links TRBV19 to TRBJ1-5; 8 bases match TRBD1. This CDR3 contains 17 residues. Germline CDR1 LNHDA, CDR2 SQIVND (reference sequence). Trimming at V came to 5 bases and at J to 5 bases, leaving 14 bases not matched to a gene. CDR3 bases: TGTGCCAGTAGTGTTCTCCTGACAGGGGATAGGGATCAGCCCCAGCATTTT. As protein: CASSVLLTGDRDQPQHF.

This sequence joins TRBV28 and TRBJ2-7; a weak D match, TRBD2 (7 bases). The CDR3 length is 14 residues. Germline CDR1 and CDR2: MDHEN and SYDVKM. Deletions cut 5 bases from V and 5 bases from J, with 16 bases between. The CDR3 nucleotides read TGTGCCAGCAGTCCCCTGGGGGGGCACAACGAGCAGTACTTC. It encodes CASSPLGGHNEQYF.

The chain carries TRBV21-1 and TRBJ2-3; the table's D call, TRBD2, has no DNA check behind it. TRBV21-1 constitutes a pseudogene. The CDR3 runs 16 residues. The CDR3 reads CASSNVRGLRTDTQYF. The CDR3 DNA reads TGTGCCAGCAGCAACGTCAGAGGGCTGCGCACAGATACGCAGTATTTT.

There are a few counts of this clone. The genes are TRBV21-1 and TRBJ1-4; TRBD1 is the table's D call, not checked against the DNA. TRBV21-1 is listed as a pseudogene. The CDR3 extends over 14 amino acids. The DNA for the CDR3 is TGCAGGGCCCTTGGACAGACAACTAATGAAAAACTGTTTTTT. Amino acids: CRALGQTTNEKLFF.

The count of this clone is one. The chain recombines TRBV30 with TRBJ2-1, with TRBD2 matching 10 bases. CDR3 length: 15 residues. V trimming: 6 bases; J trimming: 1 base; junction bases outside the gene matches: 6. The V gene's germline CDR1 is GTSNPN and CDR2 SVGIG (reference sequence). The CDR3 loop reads CACPVAGGSYNEQFF. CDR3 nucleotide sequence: TGTGCCTGTCCCGTAGCGGGAGGTTCCTACAATGAGCAGTTCTTC.